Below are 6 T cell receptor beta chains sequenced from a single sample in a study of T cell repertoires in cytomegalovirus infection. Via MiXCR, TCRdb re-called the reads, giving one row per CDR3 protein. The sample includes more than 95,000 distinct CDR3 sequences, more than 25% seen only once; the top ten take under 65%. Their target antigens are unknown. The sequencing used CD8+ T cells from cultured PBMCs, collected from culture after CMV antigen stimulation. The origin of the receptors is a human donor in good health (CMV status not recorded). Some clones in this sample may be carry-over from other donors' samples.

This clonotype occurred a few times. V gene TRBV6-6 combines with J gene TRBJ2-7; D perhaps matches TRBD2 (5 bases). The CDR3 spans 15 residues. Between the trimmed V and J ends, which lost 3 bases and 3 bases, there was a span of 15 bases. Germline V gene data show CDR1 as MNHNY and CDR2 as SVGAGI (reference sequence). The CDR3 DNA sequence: TGTGCCAGCAGTTATGGACTCCCGGACCACTACGAGCAGTACTTC. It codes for CASSYGLPDHYEQYF.

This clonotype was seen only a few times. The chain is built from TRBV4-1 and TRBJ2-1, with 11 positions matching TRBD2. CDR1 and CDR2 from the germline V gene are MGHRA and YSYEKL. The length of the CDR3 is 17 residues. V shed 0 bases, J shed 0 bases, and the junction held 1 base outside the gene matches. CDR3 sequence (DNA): TGCGCCAGCAGCCAAGATCTAGCGGGGGGCTCCTACAATGAGCAGTTCTTC. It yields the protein CASSQDLAGGSYNEQFF.

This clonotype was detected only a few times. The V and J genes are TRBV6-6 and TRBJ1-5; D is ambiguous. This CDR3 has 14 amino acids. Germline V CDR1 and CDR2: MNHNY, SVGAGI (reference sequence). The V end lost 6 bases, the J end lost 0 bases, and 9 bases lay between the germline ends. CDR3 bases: TGTGCCAGCAGCGCCCCGGGTAGCAATCAGCCCCAGCATTTT. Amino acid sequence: CASSAPGSNQPQHF.

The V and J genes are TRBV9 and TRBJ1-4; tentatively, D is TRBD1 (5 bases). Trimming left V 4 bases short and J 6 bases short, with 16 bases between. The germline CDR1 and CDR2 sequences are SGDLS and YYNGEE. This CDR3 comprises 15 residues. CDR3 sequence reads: CASSPSGQGDEKLFF. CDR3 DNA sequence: TGTGCCAGCAGCCCCTCCGGGCAGGGAGATGAAAAACTGTTTTTT.

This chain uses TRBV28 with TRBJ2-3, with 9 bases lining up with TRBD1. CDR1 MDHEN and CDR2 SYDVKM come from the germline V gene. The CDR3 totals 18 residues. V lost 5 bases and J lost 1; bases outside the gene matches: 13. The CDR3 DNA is TGTGCCAGCAGTAGACATACATCGGACAGGGGTGGCACAGATACGCAGTATTTT. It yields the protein CASSRHTSDRGGTDTQYF.

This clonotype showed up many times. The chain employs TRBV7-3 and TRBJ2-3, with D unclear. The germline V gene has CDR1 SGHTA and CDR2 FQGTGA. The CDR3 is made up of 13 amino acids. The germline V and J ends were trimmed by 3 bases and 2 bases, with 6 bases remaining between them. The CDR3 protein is CASSFDITDTQYF. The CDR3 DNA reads TGTGCCAGCAGCTTCGATATCACAGATACGCAGTATTTT. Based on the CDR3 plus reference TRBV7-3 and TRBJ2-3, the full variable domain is GAGVSQTPSNKVTEKGKYVELRCDPISGHTALYWYRQSLGQGPEFLIYFQGTGAADDSGLPNDRFFAVRPEGSVSTLKIQRTERGDSAVYLCASSFDITDTQYFGPGTRLTVL.